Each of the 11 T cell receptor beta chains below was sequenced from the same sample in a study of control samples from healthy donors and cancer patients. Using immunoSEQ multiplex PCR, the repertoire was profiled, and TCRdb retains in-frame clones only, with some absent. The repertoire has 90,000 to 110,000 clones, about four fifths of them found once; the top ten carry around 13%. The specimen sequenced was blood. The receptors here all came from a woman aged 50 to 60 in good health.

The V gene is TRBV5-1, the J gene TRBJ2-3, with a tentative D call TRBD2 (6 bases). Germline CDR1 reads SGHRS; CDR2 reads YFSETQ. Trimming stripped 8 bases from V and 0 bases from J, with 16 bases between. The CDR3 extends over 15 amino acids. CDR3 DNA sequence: TGCGCCAGAGTTTCCGCGGGGCTGAGCACAGATACGCAGTATTTT. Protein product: CARVSAGLSTDTQYF.

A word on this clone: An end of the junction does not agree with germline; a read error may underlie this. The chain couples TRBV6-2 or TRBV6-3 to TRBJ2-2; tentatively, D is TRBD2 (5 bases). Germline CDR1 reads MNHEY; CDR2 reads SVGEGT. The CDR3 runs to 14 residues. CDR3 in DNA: TGTGCCAGCAGCCTTCTCCAGAACACCGGGAAGCTGTTTTTT. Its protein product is CASSLLQNTGKLFF.

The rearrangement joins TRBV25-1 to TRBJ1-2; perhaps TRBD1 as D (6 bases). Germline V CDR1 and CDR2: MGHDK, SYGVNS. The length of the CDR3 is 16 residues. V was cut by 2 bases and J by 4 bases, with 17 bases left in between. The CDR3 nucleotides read TGTGCCAGCAGTGAAGGGGACACCCCCATCCGCTATGGCTACACCTTC. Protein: CASSEGDTPIRYGYTF.

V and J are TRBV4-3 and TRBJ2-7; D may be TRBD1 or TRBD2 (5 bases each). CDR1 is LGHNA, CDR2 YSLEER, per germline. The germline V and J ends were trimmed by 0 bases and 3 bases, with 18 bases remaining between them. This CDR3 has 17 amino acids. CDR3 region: CASSQEGVGEKGYEQYF. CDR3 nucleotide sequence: TGCGCCAGCAGCCAAGAGGGGGTGGGGGAAAAAGGCTACGAGCAGTACTTC.

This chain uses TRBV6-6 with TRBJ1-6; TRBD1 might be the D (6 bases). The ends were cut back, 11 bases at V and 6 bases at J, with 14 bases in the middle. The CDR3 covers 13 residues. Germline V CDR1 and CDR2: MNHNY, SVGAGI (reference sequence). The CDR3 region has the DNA TGTGCCCTCGGGGGCAGCATTAATTCACCCCTCCACTTT. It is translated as CALGGSINSPLHF.

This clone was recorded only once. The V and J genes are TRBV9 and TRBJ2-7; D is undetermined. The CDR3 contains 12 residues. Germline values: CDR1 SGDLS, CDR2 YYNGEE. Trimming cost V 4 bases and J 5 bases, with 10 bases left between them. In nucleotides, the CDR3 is TGTGCCAGCAGCACTTCCCTCGACGAGCAGTACTTC. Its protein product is CASSTSLDEQYF.

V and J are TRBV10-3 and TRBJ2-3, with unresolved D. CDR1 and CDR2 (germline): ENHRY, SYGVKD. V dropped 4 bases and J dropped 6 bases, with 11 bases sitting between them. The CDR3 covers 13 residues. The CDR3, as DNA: TGTGCCATCAGTGCACTCAACTACGATACGCAGTATTTT. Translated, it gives CAISALNYDTQYF.

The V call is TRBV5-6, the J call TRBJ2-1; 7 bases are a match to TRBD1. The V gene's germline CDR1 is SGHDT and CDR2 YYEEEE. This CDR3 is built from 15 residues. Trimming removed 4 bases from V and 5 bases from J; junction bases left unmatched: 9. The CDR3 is CASSPQGTRDNEQFF. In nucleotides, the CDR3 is TGTGCCAGCAGCCCACAGGGGACGCGGGACAATGAGCAGTTCTTC.

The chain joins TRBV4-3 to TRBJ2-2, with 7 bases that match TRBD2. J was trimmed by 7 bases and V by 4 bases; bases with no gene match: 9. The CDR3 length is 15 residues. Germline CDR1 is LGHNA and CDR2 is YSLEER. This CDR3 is CASSPHGLEDGELFF. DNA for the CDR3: TGCGCCAGCAGCCCACACGGACTAGAAGACGGGGAGCTGTTTTTT.

As DNA, the CDR3 is TGTGCCACCAGTGACCCGGGACAGGGTGATGAAAAACTGTTTTTT. Its protein is CATSDPGQGDEKLFF. This chain connects TRBV24-1 to TRBJ1-4; 9 nucleotides align to TRBD1. The CDR3 sequence is 15 residues long. Germline V CDR1 and CDR2: KGHDR, SFDVKD. Unmatched junction bases numbered 5, after V lost 4 bases and J lost 6 bases.

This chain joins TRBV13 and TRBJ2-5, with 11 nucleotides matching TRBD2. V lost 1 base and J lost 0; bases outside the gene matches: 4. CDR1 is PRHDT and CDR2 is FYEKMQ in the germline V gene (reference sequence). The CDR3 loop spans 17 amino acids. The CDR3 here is CASSLVGLAGNQETQYF. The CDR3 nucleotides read TGTGCCAGCAGCTTAGTTGGACTAGCGGGCAACCAAGAGACCCAGTACTTC.